These 3 T cell receptor beta chains originate from one sample sequenced in a study of graft-versus-host responses after intestinal transplantation. Produced via immunoSEQ multiplex PCR; TCRdb's table is partial and in-frame only. The repertoire consists of about 9,800 clones, with under 95% occurring once and the leading ten covering 2% to 3%. The sample here was PBMCs, taken roughly 43 days after intestinal transplant. Every receptor here comes from a human patient who received an intestinal transplant, so some T cells may come from the graft donor.

This clone was seen a single time. One end of the junction varies from germline; a read error may be responsible. This sequence joins TRBV4-1 and TRBJ2-7; 10 bases map to TRBD1. Germline assignment: CDR1 MGHRA and CDR2 YSYEKL. This CDR3 region has 15 residues. CDR3 bases: TGCGCCAGCAACCAAGATGGGACAGGGGATGTCGAGCAGTACTTC. It specifies CASNQDGTGDVEQYF.

There are a few counts of this clone. V is TRBV2 and J is TRBJ1-6, with D maybe TRBD1 (5 bases). V lost 5 bases and J 10 bases, leaving 15 bases between the germline ends. Germline V gene sequence: CDR1 SNHLY, CDR2 FYNNEI. This CDR3 region has 14 residues. CDR3 sequence reads: CASSTQEGGSPLHF. The CDR3 nucleotides are TGTGCCAGCAGTACACAGGAGGGTGGATCACCCCTCCACTTT.

The rearrangement joins TRBV11-3 to TRBJ1-5; D remains ambiguous. Per the germline V gene, CDR1 is SGHNT and CDR2 is YENEEA. The CDR3 has 17 amino acids. Trimming took 0 bases from V and 4 from J, leaving 16 bases between them. The CDR3 protein is CASSLESSNQKNQPQHF. DNA of the CDR3: TGTGCCAGCAGCTTAGAATCAAGTAATCAGAAAAATCAGCCCCAGCATTTT.